This TCR beta chain was recorded in a study of blood T cell repertoires in COVID-19. Study context: Samples came from the United States, Italy and Spain, spanning acute and convalescent COVID-19. Sources were T cells, B-cell-depleted T cells, or PBMCs; the material itself was cDNA or gDNA.

Authors' methods: Scientists estimated how many nucleated cells there were by amplifying reference gene primers. Data came from immunoSEQ multiplex PCR; TCRdb stores just in-frame clones and leaves some out. That table gives V, J and clone size, and the DNA gave D and trimming. The repertoire consists of hundreds of thousands of clones, with around 83% occurring once and the leading ten covering about 8%. Germline CDR1 reads SGHNT; CDR2 reads YYREEE (reference sequence). V lost 3 bases and J lost 3; bases outside the gene matches: 3. The CDR3 has 14 amino acids. V is TRBV5-4 and J is TRBJ2-3; TRBD1 aligns across 8 bases. This sequence was found in a woman in her fifties or sixties with acute or convalescent COVID-19. Sequences were obtained from peripheral blood. For the CDR3, the DNA is TGTGCCAGCAGCTCACGGACAGGGACAGATACGCAGTATTTT. It yields the protein CASSSRTGTDTQYF.